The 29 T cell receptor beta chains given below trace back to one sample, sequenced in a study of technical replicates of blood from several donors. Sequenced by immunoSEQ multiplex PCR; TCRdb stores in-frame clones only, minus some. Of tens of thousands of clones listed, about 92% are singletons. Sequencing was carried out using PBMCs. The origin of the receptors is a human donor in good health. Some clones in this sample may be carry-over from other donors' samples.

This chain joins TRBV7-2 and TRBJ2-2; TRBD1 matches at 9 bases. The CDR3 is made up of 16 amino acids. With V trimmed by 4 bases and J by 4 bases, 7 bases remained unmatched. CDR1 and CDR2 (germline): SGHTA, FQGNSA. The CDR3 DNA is TGTGCCAGCAGCTCGATAGTGACAGGGGGCACCGGGGAGCTGTTTTTT. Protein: CASSSIVTGGTGELFF.

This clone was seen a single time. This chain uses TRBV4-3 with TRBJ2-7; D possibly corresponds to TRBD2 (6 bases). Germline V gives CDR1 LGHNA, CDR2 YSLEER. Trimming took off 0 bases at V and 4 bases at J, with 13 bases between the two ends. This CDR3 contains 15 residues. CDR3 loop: CASSQDRLAPYEQYF. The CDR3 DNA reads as TGCGCCAGCAGCCAAGATCGTCTAGCGCCGTACGAGCAGTACTTC.

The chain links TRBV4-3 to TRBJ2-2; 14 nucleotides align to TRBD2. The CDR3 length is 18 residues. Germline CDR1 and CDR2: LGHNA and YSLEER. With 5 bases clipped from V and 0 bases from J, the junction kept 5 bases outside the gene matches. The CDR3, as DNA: TGCGCCAGCAGCTCGGGGACTAGCGGGGGAACGAACACCGGGGAGCTGTTTTTT. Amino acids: CASSSGTSGGTNTGELFF.

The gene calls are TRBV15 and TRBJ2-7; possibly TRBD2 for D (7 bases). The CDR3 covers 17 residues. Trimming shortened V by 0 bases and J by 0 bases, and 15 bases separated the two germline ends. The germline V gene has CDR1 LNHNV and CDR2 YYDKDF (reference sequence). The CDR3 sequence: CATSRDLGGGFSYEQYF. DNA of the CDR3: TGTGCCACCAGCAGAGATTTGGGCGGGGGCTTCTCCTACGAGCAGTACTTC.

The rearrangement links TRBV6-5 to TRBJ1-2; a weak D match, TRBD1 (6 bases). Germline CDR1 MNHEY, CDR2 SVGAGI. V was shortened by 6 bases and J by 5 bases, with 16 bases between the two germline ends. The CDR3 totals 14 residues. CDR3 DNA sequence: TGTGCCAGCAGCCTCAGGGACACGTATTATGGCTACACCTTC. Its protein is CASSLRDTYYGYTF.

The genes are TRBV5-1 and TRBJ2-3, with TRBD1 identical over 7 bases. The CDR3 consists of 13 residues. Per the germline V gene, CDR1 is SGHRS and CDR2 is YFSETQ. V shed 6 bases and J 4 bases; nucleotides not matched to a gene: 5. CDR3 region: CASKGTASDTQYF. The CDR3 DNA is TGCGCCAGCAAGGGGACAGCATCAGATACGCAGTATTTT.

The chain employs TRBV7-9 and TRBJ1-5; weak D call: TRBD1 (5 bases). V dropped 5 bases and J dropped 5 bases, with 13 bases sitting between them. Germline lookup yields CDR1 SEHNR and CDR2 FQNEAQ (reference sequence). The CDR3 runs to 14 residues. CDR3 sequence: CASSHGGVDQPQHF. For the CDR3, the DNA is TGTGCCAGCAGCCATGGGGGGGTAGATCAGCCCCAGCATTTT.

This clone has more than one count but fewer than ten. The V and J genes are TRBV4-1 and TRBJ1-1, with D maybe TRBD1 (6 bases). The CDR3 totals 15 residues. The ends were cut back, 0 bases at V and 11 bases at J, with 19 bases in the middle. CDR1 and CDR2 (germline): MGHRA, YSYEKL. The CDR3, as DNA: TGCGCCAGCAGCCAAGATGCCGGGCTGACCAGGGGCGCTTTCTTT. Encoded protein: CASSQDAGLTRGAFF.

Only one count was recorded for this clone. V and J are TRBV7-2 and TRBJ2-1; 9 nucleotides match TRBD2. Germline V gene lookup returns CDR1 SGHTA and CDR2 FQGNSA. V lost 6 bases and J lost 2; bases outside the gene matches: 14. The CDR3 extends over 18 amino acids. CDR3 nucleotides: TGTGCCAGCAGGCCCCCGCCCGGGACTAGCCATACCTACAATGAGCAGTTCTTC. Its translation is CASRPPPGTSHTYNEQFF.

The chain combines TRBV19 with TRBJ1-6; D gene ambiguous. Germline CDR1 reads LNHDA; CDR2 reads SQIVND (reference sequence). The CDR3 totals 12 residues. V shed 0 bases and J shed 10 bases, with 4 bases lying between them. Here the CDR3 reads CASSIESSPLHF. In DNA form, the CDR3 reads TGTGCCAGTAGTATAGAGAGCTCACCCCTCCACTTT. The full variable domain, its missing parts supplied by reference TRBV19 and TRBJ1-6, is DGGITQSPKYLFRKEGQNVTLSCEQNLNHDAMYWYRQDPGQGLRLIYYSQIVNDFQKGDIAEGYSVSREKKESFPLTVTSAQKNPTAFYLCASSIESSPLHFGNGTRLTVT.

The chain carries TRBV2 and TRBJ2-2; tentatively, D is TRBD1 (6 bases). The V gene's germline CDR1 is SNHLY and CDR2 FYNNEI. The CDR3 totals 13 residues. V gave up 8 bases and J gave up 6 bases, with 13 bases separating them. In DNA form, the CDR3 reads TGTGCCAGCGGGGGCCGGAAGCCCGGGGAGCTGTTTTTT. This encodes CASGGRKPGELFF. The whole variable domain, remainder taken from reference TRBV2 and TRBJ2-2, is EPEVTQTPSHQVTQMGQEVILRCVPISNHLYFYWYRQILGQKVEFLVSFYNNEISEKSEIFDDQFSVERPDGSNFTLKIRSTKLEDSAMYFCASGGRKPGELFFGEGSRLTVL.

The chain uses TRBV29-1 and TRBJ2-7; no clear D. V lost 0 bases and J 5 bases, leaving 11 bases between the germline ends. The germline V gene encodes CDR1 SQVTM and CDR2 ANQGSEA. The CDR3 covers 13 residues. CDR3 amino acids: CSVEDDSANEQYF. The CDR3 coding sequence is TGCAGCGTTGAAGATGACTCAGCCAACGAGCAGTACTTC.

In DNA, the CDR3 is TGTGCCAGCAGCTTAGGGCCACAAGAGACCCAGTACTTC. This translates into CASSLGPQETQYF. The rearrangement links TRBV7-3 to TRBJ2-5, with D uncertain. Per the germline V gene, CDR1 is SGHTA and CDR2 is FQGTGA. The CDR3 has 13 residues. V lost 2 bases and J 2 bases, leaving 6 bases between the germline ends. Full variable domain (remainder filled in from reference TRBV7-3 and TRBJ2-5): GAGVSQTPSNKVTEKGKYVELRCDPISGHTALYWYRQSLGQGPEFLIYFQGTGAADDSGLPNDRFFAVRPEGSVSTLKIQRTERGDSAVYLCASSLGPQETQYFGPGTRLLVL.

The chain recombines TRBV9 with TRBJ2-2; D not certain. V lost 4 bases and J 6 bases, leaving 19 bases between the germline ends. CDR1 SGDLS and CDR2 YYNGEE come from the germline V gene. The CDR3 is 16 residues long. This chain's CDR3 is CASSTKPLLAAGELFF. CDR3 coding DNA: TGTGCCAGCAGCACAAAGCCCCTATTAGCCGCCGGGGAGCTGTTTTTT.

The CDR3 is CASSLVGTGGSKYF. For the CDR3, the DNA is TGTGCCAGCAGCTTAGTCGGGACAGGGGGCTCCAAGTACTTC. The chain carries TRBV7-8 and TRBJ2-7, with 12 bases identical to TRBD1. V lost 1 base, J lost 11 bases, and 6 bases stayed unmatched. The CDR3 is 14 residues long. From germline, CDR1 is SGHVS and CDR2 FQNEAQ.

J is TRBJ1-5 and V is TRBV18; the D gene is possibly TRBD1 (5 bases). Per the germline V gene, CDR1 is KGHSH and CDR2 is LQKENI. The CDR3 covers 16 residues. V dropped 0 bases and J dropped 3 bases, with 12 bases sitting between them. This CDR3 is CASSPPGLRDNQPQHF. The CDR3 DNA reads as TGTGCCAGCTCACCACCGGGACTTAGGGACAATCAGCCCCAGCATTTT. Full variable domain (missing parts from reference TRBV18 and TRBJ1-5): NAGVMQNPRHLVRRRGQEARLRCSPMKGHSHVYWYRQLPEEGLKFMVYLQKENIIDESGMPKERFSAEFPKEGPSILRIQQVVRGDSAAYFCASSPPGLRDNQPQHFGDGTRLSIL.

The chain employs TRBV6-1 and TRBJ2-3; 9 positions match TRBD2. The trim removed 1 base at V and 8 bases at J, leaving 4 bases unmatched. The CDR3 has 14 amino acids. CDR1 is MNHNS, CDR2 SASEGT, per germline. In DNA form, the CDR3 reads TGTGCCAGCAGTGAAGGTAGCGGGGGCGGTACGCAGTATTTT. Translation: CASSEGSGGGTQYF.

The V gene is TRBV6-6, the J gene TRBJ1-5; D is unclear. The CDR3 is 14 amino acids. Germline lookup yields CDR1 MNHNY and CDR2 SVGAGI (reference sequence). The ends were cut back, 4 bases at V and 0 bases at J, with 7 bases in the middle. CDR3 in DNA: TGTGCCAGCAGTTCCAGTGATAGCAATCAGCCCCAGCATTTT. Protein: CASSSSDSNQPQHF.

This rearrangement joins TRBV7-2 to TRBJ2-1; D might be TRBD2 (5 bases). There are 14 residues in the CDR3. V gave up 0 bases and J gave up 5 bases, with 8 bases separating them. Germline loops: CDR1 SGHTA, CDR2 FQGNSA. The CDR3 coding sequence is TGTGCCAGCAGCTTAGCGGGGAGAAACAATGAGCAGTTCTTC. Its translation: CASSLAGRNNEQFF. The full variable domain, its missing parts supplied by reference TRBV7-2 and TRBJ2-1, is GAGVSQSPSNKVTEKGKDVELRCDPISGHTALYWYRQSLGQGLEFLIYFQGNSAPDKSGLPSDRFSAERTGGSVSTLTIQRTQQEDSAVYLCASSLAGRNNEQFFGPGTRLTVL.

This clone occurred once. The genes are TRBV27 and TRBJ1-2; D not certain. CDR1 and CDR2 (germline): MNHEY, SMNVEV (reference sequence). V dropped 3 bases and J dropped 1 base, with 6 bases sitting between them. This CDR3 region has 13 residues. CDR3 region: CASSFASNYGYTF. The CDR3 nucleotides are TGTGCCAGCAGTTTTGCCAGTAACTATGGCTACACCTTC.

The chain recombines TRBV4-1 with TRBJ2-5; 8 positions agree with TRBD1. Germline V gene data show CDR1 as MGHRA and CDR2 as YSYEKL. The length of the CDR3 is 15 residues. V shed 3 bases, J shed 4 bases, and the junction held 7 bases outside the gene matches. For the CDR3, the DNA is TGCGCCAGCAGCCAGGAGGACAGGGATGGAGAGACCCAGTACTTC. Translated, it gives CASSQEDRDGETQYF.

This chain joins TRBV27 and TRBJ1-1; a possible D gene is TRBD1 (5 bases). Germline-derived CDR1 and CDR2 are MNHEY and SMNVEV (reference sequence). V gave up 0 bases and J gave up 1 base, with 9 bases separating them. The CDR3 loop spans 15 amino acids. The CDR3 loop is CASSLSAGSNTEAFF. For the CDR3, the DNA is TGTGCCAGCAGTTTATCGGCAGGGTCGAACACTGAAGCTTTCTTT.

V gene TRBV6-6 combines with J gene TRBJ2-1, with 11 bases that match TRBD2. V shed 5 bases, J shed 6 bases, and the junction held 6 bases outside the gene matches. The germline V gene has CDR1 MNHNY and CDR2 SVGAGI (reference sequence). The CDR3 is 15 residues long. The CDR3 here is CASSTGTSGLNEQFF. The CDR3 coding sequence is TGTGCCAGCAGTACCGGGACTAGCGGACTCAATGAGCAGTTCTTC.

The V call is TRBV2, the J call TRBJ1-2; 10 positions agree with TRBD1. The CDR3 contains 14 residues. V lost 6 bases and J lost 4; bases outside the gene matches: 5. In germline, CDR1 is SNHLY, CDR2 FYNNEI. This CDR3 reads CASRVTGGSYGYTF. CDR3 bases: TGTGCCAGCAGAGTGACAGGGGGCAGCTATGGCTACACCTTC.

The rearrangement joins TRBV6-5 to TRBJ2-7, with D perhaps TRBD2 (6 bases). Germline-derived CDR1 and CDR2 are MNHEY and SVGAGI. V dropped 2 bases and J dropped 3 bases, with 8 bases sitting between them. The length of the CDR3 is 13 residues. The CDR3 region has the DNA TGTGCCAGCAGTTACAGGGAGGACTACGAGCAGTACTTC. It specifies CASSYREDYEQYF.

The CDR3 DNA follows: TGCGCCAGCAGCCGGAGCCCTCCCGGGACTAGCGGGGGGGCCGGGGAGACCCAGTACTTC. As protein: CASSRSPPGTSGGAGETQYF. The chain carries TRBV4-3 and TRBJ2-5, with 16 bases matching TRBD2. Germline-derived CDR1 and CDR2 are LGHNA and YSLEER. The CDR3 runs to 20 residues. Unmatched junction bases numbered 16, after V lost 4 bases and J lost 5 bases.

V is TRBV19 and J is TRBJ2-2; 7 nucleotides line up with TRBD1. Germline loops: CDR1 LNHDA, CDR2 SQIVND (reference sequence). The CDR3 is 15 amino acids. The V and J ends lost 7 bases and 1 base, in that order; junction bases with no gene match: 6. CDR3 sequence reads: CASTPRTGNTGELFF. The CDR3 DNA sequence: TGTGCCAGTACCCCCAGGACAGGGAACACCGGGGAGCTGTTTTTT. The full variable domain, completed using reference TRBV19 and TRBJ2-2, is DGGITQSPKYLFRKEGQNVTLSCEQNLNHDAMYWYRQDPGQGLRLIYYSQIVNDFQKGDIAEGYSVSREKKESFPLTVTSAQKNPTAFYLCASTPRTGNTGELFFGEGSRLTVL.

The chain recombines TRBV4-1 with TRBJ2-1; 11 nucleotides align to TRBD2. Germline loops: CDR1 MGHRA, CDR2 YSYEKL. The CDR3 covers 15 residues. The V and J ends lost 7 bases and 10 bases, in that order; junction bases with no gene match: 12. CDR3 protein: CASNRVAGGPIEQFF. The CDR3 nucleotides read TGCGCCAGCAATCGGGTAGCGGGGGGGCCCATAGAGCAGTTCTTC.

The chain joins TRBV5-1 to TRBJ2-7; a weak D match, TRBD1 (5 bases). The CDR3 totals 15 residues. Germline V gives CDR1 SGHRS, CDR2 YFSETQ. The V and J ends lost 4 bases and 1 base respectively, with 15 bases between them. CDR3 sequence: CASSRGGAESYEQYF. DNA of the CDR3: TGCGCCAGCAGCCGTGGTGGGGCAGAGTCCTACGAGCAGTACTTC.